The present entry profiles one TCR beta chain with its context. The entry originates in a study of blood T cell repertoires in COVID-19. Using immunoSEQ multiplex PCR, the repertoire was profiled, and TCRdb retains in-frame clones only, with some absent. The profile covers 150,000 to 250,000 clones, with about four fifths appearing a single time and around 5.4% taken by the ten largest. Sequencing was done on a sample of peripheral blood. The receptor was derived from a woman aged 35 to 49 with COVID-19, enrolled during active disease.

The CDR3 bases are TGTGCCAGCAGCTCGGGCAGGGCGAGCACAGATACGCAGTATTTT. It is translated as CASSSGRASTDTQYF. The chain recombines TRBV11-3 with TRBJ2-3, with TRBD1 as a possible D gene (5 bases). The CDR3 is made up of 15 amino acids. Trimming removed 4 bases from V and 0 bases from J, with 11 bases in between. Germline values: CDR1 SGHNT, CDR2 YENEEA. Variable domain in full (rest from reference TRBV11-3 and TRBJ2-3): EAGVVQSPRYKIIEKKQPVAFWCNPISGHNTLYWYLQNLGQGPELLIRYENEEAVDDSQLPKDRFSAERLKGVDSTLKIQPAELGDSAVYLCASSSGRASTDTQYFGPGTRLTVL.